These 23 T cell receptor beta chains were sequenced from one sample in a study of CXCR3-negative and CXCR3-positive naive CD8 T cells. It was by 5' RACE with UMI labels that the TRB cDNA libraries were prepared. TCRdb reworked the 5' RACE reads into one entry per CDR3 protein, no DNA. The repertoire table contains 100,000 to 150,000 distinct CDR3 sequences. The sequenced sample consisted of naive CXCR3- CD8+ T cells from blood. Subset denoted: CD45RO-CCR7+CD27+CD95- naive CD8+ T cells lacking CXCR3 (TNR3-). The receptor source for this set is a human donor in good health. Some clones in this sample may be carry-over from other donors' samples.

The CDR3 sequence is CASSLSVSRRWNGYTF. The chain is built from TRBV5-1 and TRBJ1-2. Germline loops: CDR1 SGHRS, CDR2 YFSETQ. The CDR3 is made up of 16 amino acids.

The CDR3 here is CASSLTASYGYTF. The V gene is TRBV27, the J gene TRBJ1-2. Per germline, CDR1 MNHEY and CDR2 SMNVEV (reference sequence). There are 13 residues in the CDR3.

This chain links TRBV7-8 with TRBJ2-7; there is no DNA to check the TCRdb D call of TRBD1. Germline-derived CDR1 and CDR2 are SGHVS and FQNEAQ. The CDR3 totals 15 residues. CDR3 in amino acids: CASSFPTGSSYEQYF.

The chain is built from TRBV4-3 and TRBJ2-7. Germline CDR1 and CDR2: LGHNA and YSLEER. CDR3 length: 14 residues. The CDR3 region is CASSQGTTTYEQYF.

The chain is built from TRBV29-1 and TRBJ1-2. Germline CDR1 SQVTM, CDR2 ANQGSEA. The CDR3 extends over 13 amino acids. The CDR3 sequence: CSVPMDSNYGYTF.

The chain has TRBV5-1 and TRBJ2-6; the TCRdb D gene call, TRBD1, has no DNA to confirm it. The germline gives CDR1 SGHRS, CDR2 YFSETQ. CDR3 length: 15 amino acids. The CDR3 sequence: CASSLTGTGANVLTF.

CDR3 residues: CASSLYLGETQYF. The gene calls are TRBV5-5 and TRBJ2-5. Germline CDR1 and CDR2: SGHKS and YYEKEE (reference sequence). The CDR3 contains 13 residues.

This chain uses TRBV10-3 with TRBJ2-5; TCRdb lists TRBD1, though no DNA is available to test this call. CDR3 length equals 15 residues. Germline lookup yields CDR1 ENHRY and CDR2 SYGVKD. CDR3 in amino acids: CAISETGATGETQYF.

The J gene is TRBJ2-5, the V gene TRBV7-9; TCRdb picks TRBD1, but there is no DNA to check that call. CDR1 is SEHNR and CDR2 is FQNEAQ in the germline V gene (reference sequence). CDR3 size: 16 residues. The CDR3 spells CASSLAGDGAQETQYF.

This chain uses TRBV29-1 with TRBJ1-5. CDR1 and CDR2 (germline): SQVTM, ANQGSEA. The CDR3 has 13 residues. The chain's CDR3 is CSVEAGSNQPQHF.

The CDR3 protein is CAILDAVSYEQYF. The V call is TRBV2, the J call TRBJ2-7. This CDR3 is 13 amino acids long. The germline CDR1 and CDR2 sequences are SNHLY and FYNNEI.

The CDR3 sequence: CASSFLYRDTGIHEQYF. The rearrangement joins TRBV27 to TRBJ2-7; the D gene TCRdb calls, TRBD1, cannot be checked with no DNA. Germline V gene lookup returns CDR1 MNHEY and CDR2 SMNVEV (reference sequence). This CDR3 is built from 17 residues.

This chain links TRBV7-9 with TRBJ2-7; TCRdb names TRBD1, which stays unverified in the absence of DNA. CDR3 length: 13 amino acids. Looked up from germline, CDR1 is SEHNR and CDR2 is FQNEAQ (reference sequence). This chain's CDR3 is CASSLQGYYEQYF.

This chain joins TRBV11-3 and TRBJ2-1; TCRdb calls TRBD1, which cannot be checked without DNA. CDR3 length equals 15 residues. Germline V lookup: CDR1 SGHNT, CDR2 YENEEA. The CDR3 loop reads CASSLRAPGYNEQFF.

The V and J genes are TRBV12-3 or TRBV12-4 and TRBJ2-5; TCRdb indicates TRBD2, and absent DNA this call remains unverified. The CDR3 runs to 14 residues. The CDR3 region is CASSSWTVQETQYF.

This chain joins TRBV9 and TRBJ2-7; TCRdb reports TRBD2, a call that lacks DNA to check it against. The CDR3 is 15 amino acids. The germline V gene encodes CDR1 SGDLS and CDR2 YYNGEE. The CDR3 reads CASSVTGSITHEQYF.

The gene calls are TRBV20-1 and TRBJ2-2; TCRdb's D call, TRBD1, is unchecked because there is no DNA. This CDR3 region has 17 residues. Looked up from germline, CDR1 is DFQATT and CDR2 is SNEGSKA (reference sequence). CDR3 amino acids: CSARGHRDTPWTGELFF.

The V call is TRBV3-1, the J call TRBJ1-5. The germline CDR1 and CDR2 sequences are LGHDT and YNNKEL (reference sequence). CDR3 length: 15 amino acids. The CDR3 is CASSQLAGWNQPQHF.

The chain uses TRBV11-3 and TRBJ2-4; TCRdb's assignment of TRBD2 cannot be checked, as there is no DNA. From germline, CDR1 is SGHNT and CDR2 YENEEA. The CDR3 spans 16 residues. This chain's CDR3 is CASSLAGRAGKNIQYF.

This chain connects TRBV4-1 to TRBJ2-7; with no DNA, the TCRdb D assignment of TRBD1 cannot be verified. Germline loops: CDR1 MGHRA, CDR2 YSYEKL. CDR3 length: 16 amino acids. The CDR3 loop reads CASSQDGLGGAYEQYF.

The chain is built from TRBV28 and TRBJ2-5; TCRdb names TRBD1, which stays unverified in the absence of DNA. The CDR3 is made up of 17 amino acids. CDR1 and CDR2 (germline): MDHEN, SYDVKM. CDR3 in amino acids: CASSYPGVWDRQETQYF.

This sequence joins TRBV19 and TRBJ2-7; the D call from TCRdb, TRBD1, cannot be confirmed without DNA. The CDR3 is 16 amino acids. CDR1 is LNHDA and CDR2 is SQIVND in the germline V gene (reference sequence). CDR3 sequence reads: CASSMLGQGINHEQYF.

V and J are TRBV5-7 and TRBJ1-5; without DNA, the TCRdb call of TRBD1 cannot be checked. TRBV5-7 is an ORF, and what it does is uncertain. The CDR3 runs 18 residues. CDR3 region: CASSLGPSSLQGNQPQHF.